A single sample gave rise to the 14 T cell receptor beta chains below, sequenced in a study of blood T cell repertoires in COVID-19. Sequenced by immunoSEQ multiplex PCR; TCRdb stores in-frame clones only, minus some. The sample shows around 39,000 clones, 90% of them seen only once. Sequencing was done on a sample of peripheral blood. The receptors come from a man aged 65-85 years with acute or convalescent COVID-19.

The genes are TRBV19 and TRBJ2-7; 10 bases map to TRBD2. CDR3 length: 18 residues. The V segment lost 5 bases and the J segment 0 bases; nucleotides outside the gene matches: 13. Germline V gene data show CDR1 as LNHDA and CDR2 as SQIVND (reference sequence). This CDR3 reads CASSPLARLAGSSYEQYF. For the CDR3, the DNA is TGTGCCAGTAGTCCCCTAGCACGACTAGCGGGTAGCTCCTACGAGCAGTACTTC. The variable domain in full, with the rest retrieved from reference TRBV19 and TRBJ2-7, is DGGITQSPKYLFRKEGQNVTLSCEQNLNHDAMYWYRQDPGQGLRLIYYSQIVNDFQKGDIAEGYSVSREKKESFPLTVTSAQKNPTAFYLCASSPLARLAGSSYEQYFGPGTRLTVT.

In this sample, this clone turned up once. The V call is TRBV18, the J call TRBJ2-1; 7 bases agree with TRBD1. The CDR3 sequence is 15 residues long. The V gene's germline CDR1 is KGHSH and CDR2 LQKENI. Germline trimming cut 2 bases from V and 8 bases from J; bases unmatched to any gene: 9. The CDR3 spells CASSPWTGSTDEQFF. CDR3 sequence (DNA): TGTGCCAGCTCACCATGGACAGGCAGTACGGATGAGCAGTTCTTC.

DNA for the CDR3: TGCGCCAGCAGCCAAGGGACAGGGGGCTTAGAGACCCAGTACTTC. It yields the protein CASSQGTGGLETQYF. V usage is TRBV4-3 and J usage is TRBJ2-5, with 11 bases that match TRBD1. The CDR3 consists of 15 residues. Germline trimming cut 1 base from V and 4 bases from J; bases unmatched to any gene: 2. Germline V gene sequence: CDR1 LGHNA, CDR2 YSLEER.

This clone has just one count. CDR3 DNA: TGTGCCAGCAGGCAAACCTTAGGAGGCAATCAGCCCCAGCATTTT. Encoded protein: CASRQTLGGNQPQHF. This rearrangement joins TRBV7-8 to TRBJ1-5; no clear D. From germline, CDR1 is SGHVS and CDR2 FQNEAQ. This CDR3 region has 15 residues. V lost 6 bases and J lost 2, with 14 bases in between.

Details on this clone: Relative to the germline gene, one junction end is altered; a read error may explain this. J is TRBJ2-2 and V is TRBV7-7; D is ambiguous. Germline V gives CDR1 SSHAT, CDR2 FNYEAQ (reference sequence). CDR3 length: 16 residues. The CDR3 here is CASSSRSAENTGELFF. DNA for the CDR3: TGTGCTAGCAGCTCTCGGAGCGCCGAGAACACCGGGGAGCTGTTTTTT. The full variable domain, rest sourced from reference TRBV7-7 and TRBJ2-2, is GAGVSQSPRYKVTKRGQDVTLRCDPISSHATLYWYQQALGQGPEFLTYFNYEAQPDKSGLPSDRFSAERPEGSISTLTIQRTEQRDSAMYRCASSSRSAENTGELFFGEGSRLTVL.

The gene calls are TRBV11-1 and TRBJ2-5, with TRBD2 matching 8 bases. V shed 4 bases, J shed 4 bases, and the junction held 2 bases outside the gene matches. The V gene's germline CDR1 is SGHAT and CDR2 FQDESV (reference sequence). The length of the CDR3 is 13 residues. CDR3 in DNA: TGTGCCAGCAGCTCGGGACTAGGAGAGACCCAGTACTTC. It specifies CASSSGLGETQYF.

This clone was recorded only once. V is TRBV7-2 and J is TRBJ2-1; unclear D gene. Trimming removed 4 bases at V and 4 bases at J, with 8 bases between. CDR3 length: 13 residues. Germline V CDR1 and CDR2: SGHTA, FQGNSA. CDR3 amino acids: CASSYYAYNEQFF. The CDR3 coding sequence is TGTGCCAGCAGCTACTACGCATACAATGAGCAGTTCTTC.

The V gene is TRBV7-9, the J gene TRBJ2-7; 7 nucleotides agree with TRBD1. CDR1 and CDR2 from the germline V gene are SEHNR and FQNEAQ (reference sequence). This CDR3 is built from 14 residues. V lost 4 bases to trimming and J lost 2 bases; unmatched junction nucleotides: 5. The CDR3 here is CASSSPDRTYEQYF. As DNA, the CDR3 is TGTGCCAGCAGCTCACCGGACAGGACCTACGAGCAGTACTTC.

The chain is built from TRBV24-1 and TRBJ2-3, with D maybe TRBD2 (5 bases). The germline V and J ends were trimmed by 12 bases and 0 bases, with 18 bases remaining between them. CDR3 size: 15 residues. Germline CDR1 reads KGHDR; CDR2 reads SFDVKD. The CDR3 is CAVVPNGVSTDTQYF. CDR3 bases: TGTGCCGTAGTGCCTAACGGGGTCAGCACAGATACGCAGTATTTT.

The chain employs TRBV29-1 and TRBJ2-7; 7 bases line up with TRBD1. This CDR3 has 15 amino acids. CDR1 is SQVTM, CDR2 ANQGSEA, per germline. Germline trimming cut 4 bases from V and 4 bases from J; bases unmatched to any gene: 13. In DNA form, the CDR3 reads TGCAGCGTTGTCTATCTGGGACAGTTAAGTTACGAGCAGTACTTC. Translating gives CSVVYLGQLSYEQYF.

J is TRBJ2-7 and V is TRBV6-1; possibly TRBD1 for D (6 bases). Germline V lookup: CDR1 MNHNS, CDR2 SASEGT. The CDR3 covers 14 residues. V gave up 2 bases and J gave up 3 bases, with 11 bases separating them. In nucleotides, the CDR3 is TGTGCCAGCAGTGAAATGGACAGAAGCTACGAGCAGTACTTC. Its translation: CASSEMDRSYEQYF.

The V and J genes are TRBV7-9 and TRBJ2-5; TRBD2 aligns across 14 bases. V dropped 5 bases and J dropped 5; count of bases not matched to a gene: 16. CDR1 is SEHNR and CDR2 is FQNEAQ in the germline V gene (reference sequence). The CDR3 covers 19 residues. The chain's CDR3 is CASSPRRDHGTSGSETQYF. The CDR3 DNA is TGTGCCAGCAGCCCACGCCGGGACCACGGGACTAGCGGGAGTGAGACCCAGTACTTC.

The CDR3 here is CASSPGGTGDYNEQFF. CDR3 DNA sequence: TGCGCCAGCAGCCCGGGGGGTACGGGAGACTACAATGAGCAGTTCTTC. The chain employs TRBV5-1 and TRBJ2-1; TRBD2 aligns across 7 bases. The CDR3 length is 16 residues. CDR1 and CDR2 (germline): SGHRS, YFSETQ. V dropped 4 bases and J dropped 3; count of bases not matched to a gene: 10.

The J gene is TRBJ2-1, the V gene TRBV14; 11 nucleotides align to TRBD1. In germline, CDR1 is SGHDN, CDR2 FVKESK. Unmatched junction bases numbered 2, after V lost 3 bases and J lost 4 bases. This CDR3 spans 15 amino acids. The CDR3 loop is CASSQDRGLYNEQFF. DNA of the CDR3: TGTGCCAGCAGCCAGGACAGGGGGCTTTACAATGAGCAGTTCTTC. The complete variable domain, with remaining parts taken from reference TRBV14 and TRBJ2-1, reads EAGVTQFPSHSVIEKGQTVTLRCDPISGHDNLYWYRRVMGKEIKFLLHFVKESKQDESGMPNNRFLAERTGGTYSTLKVQPAELEDSGVYFCASSQDRGLYNEQFFGPGTRLTVL.